The present TCR beta chain was sequenced within a study of CD8 T cells in ankylosing spondylitis (dated by TCRdb to 2016 to 2017). Notes on the research overall: The study set out to find disease-linked TCR variants by profiling T cell receptor beta repertoires in ankylosing spondylitis patients and healthy donors. Peripheral blood was sampled, and synovial fluid was additionally collected from ankylosing spondylitis patients. The full study cohort comprised 20 to 25 ankylosing spondylitis patients and 110 or so healthy donors. Broader findings and caveats from the paper: A TCR beta motif made up of under ten highly homologous amino acid variants appeared to be characteristic of blood from ankylosing spondylitis patients. Some of the motif variants had been reported before in the synovial fluid and blood of reactive arthritis patients, a finding that suggests common disease-initiation mechanisms. Significant enrichment of the disease-linked clones was reported in matched synovial fluid samples from ankylosing spondylitis patients. A CD8+ phenotype was shown by the disease-linked clones, which were found at relatively low frequencies in peripheral blood.

Synovial fluid samples were matched to blood samples from the same ankylosing spondylitis patients. The run used an Illumina HiSeq 2500. Quantitative 5'-RACE with molecular barcodes was used to prepare TCR beta libraries. As for the authors' bioinformatics: Disease-linked TCR variants were identified with a new computational method built on a probabilistic model of VDJ rearrangement. TCRdb trimmed public reads at Q25 via fastp, called clones via MiXCR and kept in-frame beta chains. Rows with a matching CDR3 protein are joined into one entry that keeps the most common DNA and genes. Clone size and V and J calls follow TCRdb, not the original study. The sample table contains around 150,000 distinct CDR3 sequences; only one count was recorded for about 42% of them. Jointly, the top ten make up 12% to 15% of the sample. This clonotype was counted a few times. The specificity of this receptor is unknown. Base qualities are not at hand, and no much larger clone is one base apart.

The CDR3 has 17 amino acids, counting the end cysteine and phenylalanine. The DNA shown is the 51-base CDR3, in frame from base 1. At the junction V is shortened by 6 bases and J by 2 bases; bases outside the gene matches: 12. Sequencing used synovial fluid, either unsorted or a sorted T cell fraction (not recorded which). The sequence came from a male donor with ankylosing spondylitis. Here the chain combines TRBV12-3 or TRBV12-4 and TRBJ2-3, with 9 middle bases fitting TRBD2. The DNA reads TGTGCCAGCAGCCGACCTACTAGCGGGCGGACCACAGATACGCAGTATTTT. Its translation is CASSRPTSGRTTDTQYF.